These 14 T cell receptor beta chains were all obtained from the same sample, sequenced in a study of T cells in Graves' hyperthyroidism and ophthalmopathy. Amplification of TCR beta CDR3 regions used RNA as the template. A set of HTBI primers served as the primers for a first-round RT-PCR of the TCR CDR3. TCRdb re-analysed the multiplex PCR reads in MiXCR, keeping a single row per CDR3 protein. The sample shows about 620,000 distinct CDR3 sequences, roughly 15% of them seen only once. Input material: blood. These receptors were taken from a woman aged 25 to 39 with Graves' hyperthyroidism.

The table lists this clonotype with many counts. The chain joins TRBV7-9 to TRBJ2-7; D not certain. Between the trimmed V and J ends, which lost 2 bases and 3 bases, there was a span of 5 bases. The CDR3 contains 12 residues. Germline lookup yields CDR1 SEHNR and CDR2 FQNEAQ (reference sequence). The CDR3 DNA is TGTGCCAGCAGCTTAAAGCACTACGAGCAGTACTTC. Translated: CASSLKHYEQYF.

The sample holds many counts of this clonotype. The V and J genes are TRBV20-1 and TRBJ2-1; 14 bases map to TRBD2. Germline loops: CDR1 DFQATT, CDR2 SNEGSKA (reference sequence). The length of the CDR3 is 16 residues. J gave up 4 bases and V 6 bases, and 8 bases lay outside the gene matches. The CDR3 loop reads CSALKGTSGSYNEQFF. DNA for the CDR3: TGCAGTGCCCTGAAAGGGACTAGCGGGAGTTACAATGAGCAGTTCTTC.

J is TRBJ2-1 and V is TRBV4-1; 10 bases line up with TRBD2. This CDR3 spans 18 amino acids. In germline, CDR1 is MGHRA, CDR2 YSYEKL. Trimming took 4 bases from V and 8 from J; bases not matched to a gene: 17. The CDR3 spells CASSRLSGGASGGYEQFF. The CDR3 bases are TGCGCCAGCAGCCGCCTGTCGGGGGGAGCTAGCGGGGGTTATGAGCAGTTCTTC.

The genes are TRBV28 and TRBJ2-5, with TRBD2 matching over 10 bases. Germline loops: CDR1 MDHEN, CDR2 SYDVKM. The CDR3 length is 15 residues. Trimming cost V 3 bases and J 6 bases; bases outside gene matches: 7. The CDR3 DNA sequence: TGTGCCAGCAGTTTCACAGCGGGAGGGCCCAAGACCCAGTACTTC. Translation gives CASSFTAGGPKTQYF.

This clonotype was found many times. This chain uses TRBV29-1 with TRBJ2-2; TRBD2 matches at 7 bases. CDR3 length equals 13 residues. CDR1 and CDR2 from the germline V gene are SQVTM and ANQGSEA. The CDR3 sequence is CSGEGLNTGELFF. The CDR3 coding sequence is TGCTCGGGGGAGGGCCTTAACACCGGGGAGCTGTTTTTT.

This clonotype has a count of ten or more. The chain recombines TRBV30 with TRBJ2-3; TRBD1 agrees at 7 bases. This CDR3 is 14 amino acids long. Per germline, CDR1 GTSNPN and CDR2 SVGIG (reference sequence). J gave up 0 bases and V 1 base, and 1 base lay outside the gene matches. CDR3 protein: CAWSEGASTDTQYF. The CDR3 region has the DNA TGTGCCTGGAGTGAGGGGGCAAGCACAGATACGCAGTATTTT.

This clonotype was counted ten times or more. This sequence joins TRBV18 and TRBJ2-1, with TRBD1 as a possible D gene (6 bases). Germline loops: CDR1 KGHSH, CDR2 LQKENI. The CDR3 runs to 15 residues. The V and J ends lost 6 bases and 5 bases respectively, with 17 bases between them. The CDR3 DNA follows: TGTGCCAGCTCGCCCCTTGGACAGATTAACAATGAGCAGTTCTTC. Translated: CASSPLGQINNEQFF.

Of note for this clonotype: This may come from a read error, since a much larger clone is one base off. The chain uses TRBV5-4 and TRBJ2-1, with 9 positions matching TRBD1. The CDR3 is 14 residues long. Germline assignment: CDR1 SGHNT and CDR2 YYREEE (reference sequence). The CDR3 loop is CACSSRQGVDEQFF. Written as DNA, the CDR3 is TGTGCCTGCAGCTCTCGACAGGGGGTCGATGAGCAGTTCTTC.

The rearrangement uses TRBV6-1 and TRBJ2-1; TRBD1 might be the D (5 bases). CDR3 length: 12 amino acids. CDR1 and CDR2 (germline): MNHNS, SASEGT. V gave up 8 bases and J gave up 4 bases, with 9 bases separating them. CDR3 loop: CASGRQYNEQFF. Written as DNA, the CDR3 is TGTGCCAGCGGTAGACAGTACAATGAGCAGTTCTTC.

At least ten counts were recorded for this clonotype. The genes are TRBV5-5 and TRBJ1-4; the D is unclear. The CDR3 consists of 12 residues. Trimming took off 1 base at V and 6 bases at J, with 4 bases between the two ends. Per germline, CDR1 SGHKS and CDR2 YYEKEE (reference sequence). CDR3 in DNA: TGTGCCAGCAGCTTGTGGGATGAAAAACTGTTTTTT. Translating gives CASSLWDEKLFF.

The genes are TRBV7-8 and TRBJ2-2; 8 bases map to TRBD1. The CDR3 covers 15 residues. The V gene's germline CDR1 is SGHVS and CDR2 FQNEAQ. Trimming removed 4 bases from V and 8 bases from J; junction bases left unmatched: 9. The CDR3 DNA is TGTGCCAGCAGCTATGGACAGGGAGAGTGGGGGGAGCTGTTTTTT. This translates into CASSYGQGEWGELFF.

Only a few counts were recorded for this clonotype. The chain combines TRBV7-2 with TRBJ2-1; 10 nucleotides match TRBD2. J gave up 6 bases and V 2 bases, and 10 bases lay outside the gene matches. The germline CDR1 and CDR2 sequences are SGHTA and FQGNSA. The CDR3 has 17 residues. CDR3 coding DNA: TGTGCCAGCAGCTTATTCAGCGGGAGGGCCCGATTCAATGAGCAGTTCTTC. Translated, it gives CASSLFSGRARFNEQFF.

The sample holds many counts of this clonotype. The chain links TRBV6-1 to TRBJ1-2, with 7 bases identical to TRBD1. Germline CDR1 MNHNS, CDR2 SASEGT. V lost 2 bases, J lost 5 bases, and 5 bases stayed unmatched. This CDR3 has 14 amino acids. The CDR3 DNA follows: TGTGCCAGCAGTGAACGGGACAGAACGTATGGCTACACCTTC. Its protein product is CASSERDRTYGYTF.

This chain uses TRBV29-1 with TRBJ1-2; possible D gene TRBD1, 6 bases. The CDR3 consists of 14 residues. V lost 4 bases to trimming and J lost 3 bases, with 15 bases between them. The germline V gene has CDR1 SQVTM and CDR2 ANQGSEA. The DNA for the CDR3 is TGCAGCGTTGGAGGGGGGCGTAACGACTATGGCTACACCTTC. Translating gives CSVGGGRNDYGYTF.